The rows below give T cell receptor beta chains drawn from one sample of a study of T-cell reconstitution after alpha-beta-depleted transplantation in children. TCRdb used MiXCR to reprocess the PCR reads, holding one entry per CDR3 protein. Here the sample spans roughly 400,000 distinct CDR3 sequences, approximately 41% being singletons. The material sequenced was PBMCs, taken before TCRalphabeta/CD19-depleted stem cell transplant. These receptors were collected from a girl aged 2-10 years with aplastic anemia, due to receive a stem cell transplant. Both conserved end residues are part of each CDR3. The D gene is left open where the match is weak. Expanded clones get a size class; other rows say once, few or many, or leave the size out.

j_call d_call v_call cdr3_length clone_size cdr3_aa cdr3_nt
TRBJ1-1 . TRBV25-1 14 few CASSDMGLNTEAFF TGTGCCAGCAGTGACATGGGATTGAACACTGAAGCTTTCTTT
TRBJ2-3 TRBD2 TRBV6-1 14 . CASTSGVAQRTQYF TGTGCCAGTACTAGCGGGGTTGCCCAAAGGACGCAGTATTTT
TRBJ2-3 . TRBV6-5 12 . CAARDWMDTQYF TGTGCTGCCCGGGACTGGATGGATACGCAGTATTTT
TRBJ1-1 . TRBV5-1 15 . CASSAEQGVGTEAFF TGCGCCAGCAGCGCCGAGCAGGGAGTGGGAACTGAAGCTTTCTTT
TRBJ1-2 . TRBV2 13 many CASKGFANYGYTF TGTGCCAGCAAAGGGTTTGCTAACTATGGCTACACCTTC
TRBJ2-3 . TRBV27 17 once CASSLLGVGGSTDTQYF TGTGCCAGCAGTTTGTTGGGGGTAGGCGGGAGCACAGATACGCAGTATTTT
TRBJ2-1 TRBD1 TRBV28 15 many CASSSGTGINNEQFF TGTGCCAGCAGTTCGGGGACAGGGATAAACAATGAGCAGTTCTTC
TRBJ2-3 . TRBV13 12 many CASSPNTDTQYF TGTGCCAGCAGCCCAAACACAGATACGCAGTATTTT
TRBJ2-1 TRBD2 TRBV7-6 16 once CASSQIAGGSYNEQFF TGTGCCAGCAGCCAAATAGCGGGAGGGTCCTACAATGAGCAGTTCTTC
TRBJ2-7 . TRBV11-2 13 . CASSLDTNYEQYF TGTGCCAGCAGCTTAGATACGAACTACGAGCAGTACTTC
TRBJ1-5 . TRBV4-1 13 . CASSQGALQPQHF TGCGCCAGCAGCCAGGGGGCTCTTCAGCCCCAGCATTTT
TRBJ2-1 . TRBV12-3/TRBV12-4 15 . CASSGLGGALDEQFF TGTGCCAGCAGCGGATTGGGGGGGGCGCTGGATGAGCAGTTCTTC
TRBJ2-3 TRBD1 TRBV28 17 . CASRLSDRGLSTDTQYF TGTGCCAGCAGACTTTCCGACAGGGGACTGAGCACAGATACGCAGTATTTT
TRBJ2-3 TRBD2 TRBV9 16 many CASSVDPGTSEDTQYF TGTGCCAGCAGCGTAGATCCAGGGACTAGCGAGGATACGCAGTATTTT
TRBJ1-1 . TRBV7-2 14 many CASSLRDSLTEAFF TGTGCCAGCAGCTTAAGGGATTCGCTGACTGAAGCTTTCTTT
TRBJ2-2 . TRBV7-9 15 . CASSFGILGSGELFF TGTGCCAGCAGCTTCGGGATCCTGGGCTCCGGGGAGCTGTTTTTT
TRBJ2-5 . TRBV20-1 13 once CSARGQTQETQYF TGCAGTGCTAGGGGTCAGACTCAAGAGACCCAGTACTTC
TRBJ2-1 . TRBV4-2 14 once CASSLGLPNNEQFF TGTGCCAGCAGCCTAGGGCTCCCTAACAATGAGCAGTTCTTC
TRBJ2-1 TRBD2 TRBV7-9 17 few CASRPSSGGAFYNEQFF TGTGCCAGCAGACCCTCGAGCGGGGGGGCCTTCTACAATGAGCAGTTCTTC
TRBJ2-1 . TRBV7-2 17 few CASSLRVAASSYNEQFF TGTGCCAGCAGCTTGCGAGTAGCGGCTAGCTCCTACAATGAGCAGTTCTTC
TRBJ2-7 TRBD2 TRBV7-6 14 many CASSTGTRSHEQYF TGTGCCAGCAGCACCGGGACTAGAAGCCACGAGCAGTACTTC
TRBJ2-7 TRBD1 TRBV29-1 14 . CSVEDGQGTYEQYF TGCAGCGTTGAAGATGGACAGGGCACCTACGAGCAGTACTTC
TRBJ2-5 TRBD2 TRBV4-2 15 . CASSRGGVAEETQYF TGTGCCAGCAGCCGCGGGGGAGTAGCGGAAGAGACCCAGTACTTC
TRBJ1-1 . TRBV6-5 15 few CASSYLTGANTEAFF TGTGCCAGCAGTTACCTTACAGGTGCGAACACTGAAGCTTTCTTT
TRBJ1-1 TRBD1 TRBV14 17 few CASSQSGTGGFGTEAFF TGTGCCAGCAGCCAATCTGGGACAGGGGGCTTCGGCACTGAAGCTTTCTTT
TRBJ2-2 . TRBV5-1 15 . CASSLSSSGVGELFF TGCGCCAGCAGCTTGTCATCCTCTGGGGTCGGGGAGCTGTTTTTT
TRBJ2-7 TRBD2 TRBV7-8 15 many CASSSQAGGTYEQYF TGTGCCAGCAGTTCCCAGGCGGGGGGAACCTACGAGCAGTACTTC
TRBJ2-1 . TRBV4-1 17 few CASSQEGIERSYNEQFF TGCGCCAGCAGCCAAGAAGGTATCGAACGTTCCTACAATGAGCAGTTCTTC
TRBJ1-1 . TRBV30 13 . CAWSPRALGAAFF TGTGCCTGGAGCCCTCGGGCCCTCGGGGCAGCTTTCTTT
TRBJ1-2 . TRBV29-1 13 many CSVELGRGHGYTF TGCAGCGTTGAGTTGGGGAGAGGTCATGGCTACACCTTC
TRBJ2-1 . TRBV29-1 16 . CSVGPSPHEGRSKEFF TGCAGCGTTGGCCCTAGCCCTCATGAAGGGAGAAGTAAGGAGTTCTTC
TRBJ1-4 TRBD1 TRBV5-1 15 . CASSPQGAANEKLFF TGCGCCAGCAGCCCTCAGGGGGCGGCTAATGAAAAACTGTTTTTT
TRBJ2-6 . TRBV5-1 16 . CASSPRLISGANVLTF TGCGCCAGCAGCCCTAGACTGATCTCTGGGGCCAACGTCCTGACTTTC
TRBJ1-5 . TRBV28 15 . CASSPTGMGNQPQHF TGTGCCAGCAGTCCCACCGGTATGGGCAATCAGCCCCAGCATTTT
TRBJ2-7 TRBD2 TRBV28 15 few CASSLLRERSGEQYF TGTGCCAGCAGTTTATTGCGGGAGAGGTCGGGCGAGCAGTACTTC
TRBJ1-5 . TRBV5-1 15 few CASSLDGTGKGPQHF TGCGCCAGCAGCTTGGATGGGACGGGAAAGGGGCCCCAGCATTTT
TRBJ2-5 TRBD2 TRBV9 15 few CASSVSGPLQETQYF TGTGCCAGCAGCGTTAGCGGGCCCCTTCAAGAGACCCAGTACTTC
TRBJ1-5 TRBD1 TRBV20-1 15 . CSARLPGQPNQPQHF TGCAGTGCTAGACTCCCGGGACAGCCAAATCAGCCCCAGCATTTT
TRBJ1-2 . TRBV11-2 11 few CATFSRGGYTF TGTGCCACCTTCTCAAGGGGGGGCTACACCTTC
TRBJ1-2 TRBD1 TRBV5-1 14 few CASSPRDRSDGYTF TGCGCCAGCAGCCCCAGGGACAGGAGCGATGGCTACACCTTC
TRBJ2-6 TRBD1 TRBV13 17 many CASSAGTGVAGANVLTF TGTGCCAGCAGCGCCGGGACAGGGGTAGCTGGGGCCAACGTCCTGACTTTC
TRBJ2-7 TRBD1 TRBV6-1 15 . CASSRRTGSLYEQYF TGTGCCAGCAGTAGGCGGACAGGCAGCCTCTACGAGCAGTACTTC
TRBJ2-1 TRBD2 TRBV12-3/TRBV12-4 15 few CASRTGTSGNHEQFF TGTGCCAGCAGAACAGGGACTAGCGGGAATCATGAGCAGTTCTTC
TRBJ1-5 . TRBV27 14 few CASSLKAGATTQHF TGTGCCAGCAGTTTAAAAGCCGGGGCGACGACCCAGCATTTT
TRBJ2-1 TRBD2 TRBV5-1 16 few CASSPLGAGGPNEQFF TGCGCCAGCAGCCCGCTCGGGGCGGGGGGGCCTAATGAGCAGTTCTTC
TRBJ2-3 TRBD1 TRBV20-1 14 . CSARYRQGSDTQYF TGCAGTGCTAGATACCGACAGGGGTCGGATACGCAGTATTTT
TRBJ2-7 TRBD2 TRBV27 14 medium-sized CASSAGLAGYEQYF TGTGCCAGCAGTGCGGGACTAGCGGGCTACGAGCAGTACTTC
TRBJ2-3 . TRBV7-2 17 . CASSLGYGSGSTDTQYF TGTGCCAGCAGCTTAGGCTACGGGTCAGGGAGCACAGATACGCAGTATTTT
TRBJ1-6 . TRBV10-3 14 . CAISLEGRNSPLHF TGTGCCATCAGCCTGGAGGGGCGGAATTCACCCCTCCACTTT
TRBJ2-7 TRBD2 TRBV3-1 15 . CASSQELAGIHEQYF TGTGCCAGCAGCCAAGAGCTAGCGGGAATACACGAGCAGTACTTC
TRBJ2-7 . TRBV28 14 . CASRIGGHTYEQYF TGTGCCAGCCGCATAGGGGGTCACACCTACGAGCAGTACTTC
TRBJ2-1 TRBD1 TRBV5-6 15 many CASSFRQGSYNEQFF TGTGCCAGCAGCTTTAGACAGGGGTCCTACAATGAGCAGTTCTTC
TRBJ2-7 TRBD1 TRBV11-2 15 few CASSSATGDSYEQYF TGTGCCAGCAGCTCCGCGACAGGGGACTCTTACGAGCAGTACTTC
TRBJ1-3 . TRBV10-3 14 . CAISAEQSGNTIYF TGTGCCATCAGTGCGGAGCAGTCTGGAAACACCATATATTTT
TRBJ2-2 . TRBV12-3/TRBV12-4 16 many CASSPTGPTNTGELFF TGTGCCAGCAGCCCCACGGGACCGACGAACACCGGGGAGCTGTTTTTT
TRBJ2-5 . TRBV6-1 14 . CASSRPGLRETQYF TGTGCCAGCAGTAGACCGGGACTGAGAGAGACCCAGTACTTC
TRBJ2-1 TRBD2 TRBV7-9 14 few CASGLAGGYNEQFF TGTGCCAGCGGGCTAGCGGGAGGCTACAATGAGCAGTTCTTC
TRBJ2-5 TRBD2 TRBV20-1 14 many CSAGGGGRGETQYF TGCAGTGCGGGAGGTGGCGGGAGGGGAGAGACCCAGTACTTC
TRBJ1-5 . TRBV6-1 15 . CASSPQQGPGQPQHF TGTGCCAGCAGTCCGCAGCAGGGCCCAGGTCAGCCCCAGCATTTT